This section outlines one T cell receptor beta chain sequence together with its context. No cognate antigen has been identified for it. Per-base qualities were not stored, and no clone one base away is much larger. TCRbeta CDR3 regions were amplified from genomic DNA by means of the immunoSEQ Assay, a bias-controlled multiplex PCR. The paper's processing steps were these. The number of nucleated cells in each sample was estimated by amplification of reference gene primers within the assay. To quantify the absolute abundance of each unique TCRbeta CDR3 rearrangement, sequence reads were collapsed and filtered. For each sample, productive Simpson clonality was calculated as the square root of Simpson's diversity index across productive rearrangements. Drawn from immuneACCESS, this table holds only the in-frame rearrangements with V and J called that TCRdb kept. Clones are partly lost; checked studies trace under half to an unresolved V gene and leave the rest unexplained. The DNA gave D and trimming, while V, J and clone size come from that table. This sample lists 180,000 or so clones; around 87% were detected once. The ten largest account for around 0.99% of the sample.

The junction shows trimming of 6 bases on V and 0 bases on J, and the gene matches do not reach 15 bases of it. The CDR3 numbers 19 residues from cysteine through phenylalanine. CDR3 DNA only is kept here, 57 bases in frame from base 1. Sequences SEHNR (CDR1) and FQNEAQ (CDR2) are obtained from the germline V gene (reference sequence). Each collaborating institution followed its own protocols to collect whole blood in K2EDTA tubes. For TCRbeta analysis, collaborator samples were shipped as frozen whole blood, as isolated PBMCs, or as DNA extracted from either sample type. This record comes from a study of blood T cell repertoires in COVID-19 (dated by TCRdb to the early 2020s). For context, the study as a whole: Collaborator samples came from the United States, Italy and Spain and covered acute and convalescent phases of COVID-19. The prospective study material was composed of cDNA or gDNA derived from T cells, B-cell-depleted T cells, or PBMCs. The repertoires were released in a freely available public database meant as a resource for research on the immune response to SARS-CoV-2. Sample metadata almost always included a de-identified subject ID, COVID-19 status, age in years and sex. The samples were drawn from two sources: the first 160 participants of the ongoing ImmuneRACE study, and 950 to 1,500 subjects contributed by 6 global collaborators. The dataset comprised deeply sampled blood TCRbeta repertoires from subjects exposed to, actively infected with, or recovered from COVID-19. Where available, HLA class I and class II types were taken from metadata supplied by the sample provider and were not determined by assay-based typing.

General findings and caveats noted by the study authors: The amount of clinical and demographic metadata varied by source and participant and was provided uncurated.

The chain employs TRBV7-9 and TRBJ2-4, with 9 bases in between that match TRBD1. The origin of this receptor is a man younger than 35 with acute or convalescent COVID-19. The sequencing sample was made of peripheral blood. The DNA is TGTGCCAGCAGTTCGGGACAGGGAAATAGTTACTTAGCCAAAAACATTCAGTACTTC. The encoded protein is CASSSGQGNSYLAKNIQYF.